This TCR beta chain was identified in a study of blood T cell repertoires in COVID-19. On the study more broadly: Whether acute or convalescent, the COVID-19 samples came from the United States, Italy and Spain.

Per the authors' pipeline: Amplified reference gene primers provided the basis for estimating nucleated cell counts. Assay used: immunoSEQ multiplex PCR; TCRdb lists only in-frame clones, some missing. V and J calls and clone size are as listed in that table; D and trimming were resolved from the DNA. The sample has over 75,000 clones, almost 90% seen once. Sequenced sample: peripheral blood. The sequence came from a human donor with active COVID-19. The donor label of this sample is uncertain.

The CDR3 DNA follows: TGTGCCAGCATTCTCGGGGGGGCAGATACGCAGTATTTT. It translates to CASILGGADTQYF. The chain carries TRBV12-3 or TRBV12-4 and TRBJ2-3; 8 bases line up with TRBD2. V shed 7 bases and J 4 bases; nucleotides not matched to a gene: 4. This CDR3 contains 13 residues.